The rows below give T cell receptor beta chains drawn from one sample of a study of blood T cell repertoires in COVID-19. Only in-frame clones appear in the TCRdb table, and some are missing; sequencing was by immunoSEQ multiplex PCR. The sample has about 140,000 clones, less than 90% seen once. Sequenced input: PBMCs or T cells enriched from blood (not recorded which). The source of these receptors is a man aged 35 to 55 with acute COVID-19. The CDR3 runs from the conserved cysteine through the conserved F or W. Fields, in order: D gene, V gene, clone size, J gene, CDR3 protein, CDR3 DNA. A D gene is named only where the DNA matches it firmly. Clone size appears in some rows only: once, few, many, or a class for an expanded clone.

TRBD2,TRBV19,once,TRBJ2-7,CASSTPGLAYEQYF,TGTGCCAGTAGTACACCGGGACTAGCCTACGAGCAGTACTTC
-,TRBV10-3,-,TRBJ2-2,CAISESGQGLNTGELFF,TGTGCCATCAGTGAGAGTGGGCAGGGACTGAACACCGGGGAGCTGTTTTTT
TRBD2,TRBV10-3,-,TRBJ2-7,CAISGAGDYEQYF,TGTGCCATCAGTGGGGCGGGAGACTACGAGCAGTACTTC
-,TRBV9,-,TRBJ2-1,CASSVATSAGEQFF,TGTGCCAGCAGCGTAGCTACTTCGGCAGGGGAACAGTTCTTC
TRBD1,TRBV27,-,TRBJ1-5,CASSQQGLVDQPQHF,TGTGCCAGCAGCCAACAGGGGCTTGTAGATCAGCCCCAGCATTTT
-,TRBV4-2,few,TRBJ1-5,CASSQDSDQPQHF,TGTGCCAGCAGCCAAGATTCGGATCAGCCCCAGCATTTT
-,TRBV15,-,TRBJ2-7,CATSRDKLPAYEQYF,TGTGCCACCAGCAGAGATAAACTGCCCGCCTACGAGCAGTACTTC
-,TRBV28,-,TRBJ1-4,CASGTQGYGKLFF,TGTGCCAGCGGAACCCAGGGTTACGGGAAACTGTTTTTT
TRBD1,TRBV5-1,-,TRBJ2-1,CASRQDRSSYNEQFF,TGCGCCAGCAGACAGGACAGGAGCTCCTACAATGAGCAGTTCTTC
-,TRBV18,once,TRBJ2-3,CASSQDSPDPSTDTQYF,TGTGCCAGCTCACAGGACAGCCCAGACCCAAGCACAGATACGCAGTATTTT
TRBD1,TRBV5-6,-,TRBJ1-5,CASSLRGQGRSNQPQHF,TGTGCCAGCAGCTTGAGGGGACAGGGGCGCAGCAATCAGCCCCAGCATTTT
-,TRBV21-1,-,TRBJ1-6,CASSTPQRVRGGSPLHF,TGTGCCAGCAGCACACCCCAAAGGGTCAGGGGTGGATCACCCCTCCACTTT
-,TRBV4-1,-,TRBJ2-7,CASSQDWARSYEQYF,TGCGCCAGCAGCCAAGATTGGGCCAGATCCTACGAGCAGTACTTC
-,TRBV11-3,-,TRBJ2-2,CASSDRGTGELFF,TGTGCCAGCAGCGACAGAGGTACCGGGGAGCTGTTTTTT
-,TRBV7-9,few,TRBJ1-2,CASSYQGEAGGYTF,TGTGCCAGCAGCTATCAAGGGGAGGCGGGTGGCTACACCTTC
TRBD2,TRBV4-3,-,TRBJ2-2,CASSLRLAGAANTGELFF,TGCGCCAGCAGCCTTCGACTAGCGGGGGCCGCGAACACCGGGGAGCTGTTTTTT
TRBD2,TRBV7-2,-,TRBJ2-4,CASNPPLAGENIQYF,TGTGCCAGCAACCCACCGCTAGCGGGGGAAAACATTCAGTACTTC
-,TRBV6-5,once,TRBJ1-6,CASSYSENSDNSPLHF,TGTGCCAGCAGTTACTCTGAGAATTCCGATAATTCACCCCTCCACTTT
-,TRBV28,once,TRBJ1-2,CASSPRAGYFHTF,TGTGCCAGCAGTCCCCGGGCGGGGTATTTCCACACCTTC
TRBD2,TRBV28,-,TRBJ2-3,CASLGAGDYSTDTQYF,TGTGCCAGCCTAGGGGCGGGGGACTATAGCACAGATACGCAGTATTTT
TRBD1,TRBV19,-,TRBJ2-3,CASGEGQGVFTDTQYF,TGTGCCAGTGGAGAAGGACAGGGAGTTTTCACAGATACGCAGTATTTT
TRBD1,TRBV5-4,once,TRBJ1-1,CASSFPGQVNTEAFF,TGTGCCAGCAGCTTCCCGGGACAGGTGAACACTGAAGCTTTCTTT
TRBD2,TRBV4-1,-,TRBJ2-3,CASSQVVGSGGAADTQYF,TGCGCCAGCAGCCAAGTAGTAGGGAGCGGGGGGGCGGCAGATACGCAGTATTTT
TRBD2,TRBV24-1,-,TRBJ2-1,CATSGTSSYNEQFF,TGTGCCACCAGTGGGACTAGCTCCTACAATGAGCAGTTCTTC
-,TRBV10-1,-,TRBJ1-1,CASSEFRAGKTEAFF,TGCGCCAGCAGTGAGTTTAGAGCAGGGAAGACTGAAGCTTTCTTT
TRBD1,TRBV6-5,-,TRBJ1-1,CASRPGQGLNTEAFF,TGTGCCAGCAGACCCGGACAGGGACTGAACACTGAAGCTTTCTTT
TRBD2,TRBV10-3,-,TRBJ2-5,CAISESETSWKETQYF,TGTGCCATCAGTGAGTCTGAGACTAGCTGGAAAGAGACCCAGTACTTC
-,TRBV5-8,-,TRBJ1-3,CASSLGVSGNTIYF,TGTGCCAGCAGCTTGGGAGTCTCTGGAAACACCATATATTTT
-,TRBV2,-,TRBJ1-2,CASSEALGGNNGYTF,TGTGCCAGCAGTGAAGCGCTTGGAGGGAACAATGGCTACACCTTC
-,TRBV12-3/TRBV12-4,once,TRBJ1-2,CASSLNRDYGYTF,TGTGCCAGCAGTTTGAACAGGGACTATGGCTACACCTTC
TRBD2,TRBV28,-,TRBJ2-7,CASSLGTSGGNEQYF,TGTGCCAGCAGTTTAGGGACTAGCGGGGGAAACGAGCAGTACTTC
-,TRBV4-3,-,TRBJ2-2,CASSQDTNTGELFF,TGCGCCAGCAGCCAAGACACGAACACCGGGGAGCTGTTTTTT
-,TRBV28,-,TRBJ1-5,CASTDYGGGQPQHF,TGTGCCAGCACCGACTACGGGGGAGGTCAGCCCCAGCATTTT
TRBD2,TRBV2,many,TRBJ2-7,CASKGFSGTSGGVYEQYF,TGTGCCAGCAAAGGTTTTTCCGGGACTAGCGGGGGGGTCTACGAGCAGTACTTC
TRBD1,TRBV19,-,TRBJ1-1,CASSLRPGTGLPNTEAFF,TGTGCCAGTAGTCTCCGTCCCGGGACAGGACTCCCTAACACTGAAGCTTTCTTT
TRBD1,TRBV11-2,-,TRBJ2-1,CASSITGGTGVEQFF,TGTGCCAGCAGCATAACAGGGGGCACGGGTGTTGAGCAGTTCTTC
-,TRBV10-3,-,TRBJ2-7,CSRQPSDEQYF,TGTTCCCGACAGCCAAGCGACGAGCAGTACTTC
-,TRBV4-3,-,TRBJ1-5,CASSQVSGTQPQHF,TGCGCCAGCAGCCAAGTTAGCGGGACTCAGCCCCAGCATTTT
-,TRBV10-3,-,TRBJ1-3,CAIRDDRSSGNTIYF,TGTGCCATCAGGGACGACAGGAGCTCTGGAAACACCATATATTTT
-,TRBV2,-,TRBJ1-6,CASRGALAPLGLHF,TGTGCCAGCAGGGGAGCTCTGGCCCCCTTAGGCCTCCACTTT
TRBD1,TRBV5-6,-,TRBJ2-7,CASSFLTLGQAIKEQYF,TGTGCCAGCAGCTTTCTTACCCTCGGACAGGCCATTAAAGAGCAGTACTTC
-,TRBV18,-,TRBJ2-1,CASSPRGNDNEQFF,TGTGCCAGCTCACCCAGGGGAAACGACAATGAGCAGTTCTTC
-,TRBV7-2,few,TRBJ1-5,CASSYSQPQHF,TGTGCCAGCAGCTACTCTCAGCCCCAGCATTTT
TRBD1,TRBV5-5,-,TRBJ1-3,CASSGQGLPIHSGNTIYF,TGTGCCAGCAGCGGACAGGGCCTCCCCATTCACTCTGGAAACACCATATATTTT
TRBD1,TRBV5-1,-,TRBJ1-2,CASSVGDRKYGYTF,TGCGCCAGCAGCGTGGGGGACAGGAAATATGGCTACACCTTC
-,TRBV5-8,-,TRBJ2-6,CASSYSGANVLTF,TGTGCCAGCTCCTACTCTGGGGCCAACGTCCTGACTTTC
-,TRBV4-3,-,TRBJ2-1,CASSQNSRMNGDEQFF,TGCGCCAGCAGCCAAAATTCGAGGATGAACGGGGATGAGCAGTTCTTC
-,TRBV19,-,TRBJ2-3,CASSVSGETQYF,TGTGCCAGTAGTGTTTCGGGGGAGACGCAGTATTTT
-,TRBV11-3,-,TRBJ1-1,CASSDGGVAFF,TGTGCCAGCAGCGACGGGGGTGTTGCTTTCTTT
-,TRBV12-3/TRBV12-4,-,TRBJ2-1,CASSDTGTPFQFF,TGTGCCAGCAGCGATACCGGGACACCATTTCAGTTCTTC
-,TRBV28,-,TRBJ2-1,CASRGGAGKFF,TGTGCCAGCAGGGGCGGGGCAGGGAAGTTCTTC
TRBD1,TRBV24-1,-,TRBJ1-4,CATSPGTGSNEKLFF,TGTGCCACCAGCCCGGGGACAGGATCGAATGAAAAACTGTTTTTT
-,TRBV5-1,-,TRBJ2-2,CASSGGTPVLRTGELFF,TGCGCCAGCAGCGGCGGGACTCCCGTGTTACGCACCGGGGAGCTGTTTTTT
-,TRBV27,-,TRBJ1-2,CASSLRGGAHGYTF,TGTGCCAGCAGTTTAAGAGGAGGGGCTCACGGCTACACCTTC
-,TRBV29-1,-,TRBJ2-1,CSVEAPLDNEQFF,TGCAGCGTTGAAGCCCCCCTTGACAATGAGCAGTTCTTC
TRBD1,TRBV28,-,TRBJ1-3,CASRHRGQGNTIYF,TGTGCCAGCAGGCACAGGGGACAGGGAAACACCATATATTTT
TRBD1,TRBV5-1,-,TRBJ1-1,CASSQGQGYTEAFF,TGCGCCAGCAGCCAGGGACAGGGATACACTGAAGCTTTCTTT
TRBD2,TRBV10-2,-,TRBJ2-1,CASRERSGSSYNEQFF,TGCGCCAGCAGGGAGAGAAGCGGGAGCTCCTACAATGAGCAGTTCTTC
-,TRBV9,-,TRBJ2-7,CASSKGVGPEQYF,TGTGCCAGCAGCAAAGGTGTTGGGCCCGAGCAGTACTTC
-,TRBV7-9,-,TRBJ2-7,CASSLPDRMNEQYF,TGTGCCAGCAGCTTACCCGACAGGATGAACGAGCAGTACTTC